A selection of T cell receptor beta chains follows, all from one sample in a study of monozygotic twins with cystic fibrosis. TCRdb's table, derived via immunoSEQ multiplex PCR, lists solely in-frame clones and lacks some. The sample yields about 36,000 clones, 90% to 95% seen once. What was sequenced was blood. The receptors derive from a boy aged 2 to 10 with cystic fibrosis. The CDR3 runs from the conserved cysteine through the conserved F or W. A D gene is named only where the DNA matches it firmly. Size is omitted from some rows. Given values are once, few, many or a class for expanded clones.

NA	TRBJ2-2	NA	TRBV29-1	TGCAGCGTCGGCGGACTCCCGAACACCGGGGAGCTGTTTTTT	CSVGGLPNTGELFF
TRBD1	TRBJ1-1	NA	TRBV27	TGTGCCAGCAGTGCCGGACAGGGGATGAACACTGAAGCTTTCTTT	CASSAGQGMNTEAFF
NA	TRBJ2-6	NA	TRBV10-2	TGCGCCAGCAGTGAGTCCAGGCTCTCTGGGGCCAACGTCCTGACTTTC	CASSESRLSGANVLTF
NA	TRBJ2-7	NA	TRBV6-1	TGTGCCAGCAGTTTGACAGAGCAACCCTACGAGCAGTACTTC	CASSLTEQPYEQYF
TRBD1	TRBJ1-1	NA	TRBV7-8	TGTGCCAGCAGCTTAGGAGGGGGCAACACTGAAGCTTTCTTT	CASSLGGGNTEAFF
NA	TRBJ2-3	NA	TRBV5-1	TGCGCCAGCAGCCCTGGCCCGACCACAGATACGCAGTATTTT	CASSPGPTTDTQYF
TRBD1	TRBJ1-1	NA	TRBV6-6	TGTGCCAGCAGTCCCGCGGGACAGACTAACACTGAAGCTTTCTTT	CASSPAGQTNTEAFF
NA	TRBJ1-4	NA	TRBV2	TGTGCCAGCAGAAGCCAAGGGGGTAGGAACGAAAAACTGTTTTTT	CASRSQGGRNEKLFF
NA	TRBJ2-2	NA	TRBV11-2	TGTGCCAGCAGCACCTTGTCGACCGGGGAGCTGTTTTTT	CASSTLSTGELFF
NA	TRBJ2-6	once	TRBV2	TGTGCCAGCAGTTATACAGGAATCTCTGGGGCCAACGTCCTGACTTTC	CASSYTGISGANVLTF
TRBD1	TRBJ1-3	NA	TRBV11-2	TGTGCCAGCAGCACCTGGACAGGGGAGTTCGGAAACACCATATATTTT	CASSTWTGEFGNTIYF
NA	TRBJ2-2	NA	TRBV15	TGTGCCACCAGCATTGGTAGCACCGGGGAGCTGTTTTTT	CATSIGSTGELFF
TRBD1	TRBJ2-7	NA	TRBV11-2	TGTGCCAGCAGCTTGGGGGCCGGGACAGGGTCCTACGAGCAGTACTTC	CASSLGAGTGSYEQYF
NA	TRBJ2-5	NA	TRBV5-1	TGCGCCAGCAGCTTAGGGAGTAGGGAGACCCAGTACTTC	CASSLGSRETQYF
TRBD1	TRBJ2-7	NA	TRBV5-5	TGTGCCAGCAGCCTAACAGGGGAGGAGCAGTACTTC	CASSLTGEEQYF
NA	TRBJ2-1	NA	TRBV9	TGTGCCAGCAGCGTAGGGGGTGATTACAATGAGCAGTTCTTC	CASSVGGDYNEQFF
NA	TRBJ1-2	NA	TRBV29-1	TGCAGCGTTGTTTCGGTCGGGGGCGACTATGGCTACACCTTC	CSVVSVGGDYGYTF
NA	TRBJ1-3	NA	TRBV5-1	TGCGCCAGCAGATCGGACTCTGGAAACACCATATATTTT	CASRSDSGNTIYF
TRBD1	TRBJ2-7	NA	TRBV7-6	TGTGCCAGCAGCTTGGCCGGGACAGGGGACGAGCAGTACTTC	CASSLAGTGDEQYF
TRBD2	TRBJ2-3	NA	TRBV19	TGTGCCAGTAGTTCCGGGGGAGGGTTGGCAGATACGCAGTATTTT	CASSSGGGLADTQYF
NA	TRBJ2-7	NA	TRBV7-3	TGTGCCAGCAGCTCCGAACAGGGAAGAAGGCAGTACTTC	CASSSEQGRRQYF
NA	TRBJ2-6	NA	TRBV27	TGTGCCAGCAGTCCAGGGTTTTCTGGGGCCAACGTCCTGACTTTC	CASSPGFSGANVLTF
TRBD1	TRBJ2-3	NA	TRBV5-1	TGCGCCAGCAGTAAGGGGGCGCTTAGCACAGATACGCAGTATTTT	CASSKGALSTDTQYF